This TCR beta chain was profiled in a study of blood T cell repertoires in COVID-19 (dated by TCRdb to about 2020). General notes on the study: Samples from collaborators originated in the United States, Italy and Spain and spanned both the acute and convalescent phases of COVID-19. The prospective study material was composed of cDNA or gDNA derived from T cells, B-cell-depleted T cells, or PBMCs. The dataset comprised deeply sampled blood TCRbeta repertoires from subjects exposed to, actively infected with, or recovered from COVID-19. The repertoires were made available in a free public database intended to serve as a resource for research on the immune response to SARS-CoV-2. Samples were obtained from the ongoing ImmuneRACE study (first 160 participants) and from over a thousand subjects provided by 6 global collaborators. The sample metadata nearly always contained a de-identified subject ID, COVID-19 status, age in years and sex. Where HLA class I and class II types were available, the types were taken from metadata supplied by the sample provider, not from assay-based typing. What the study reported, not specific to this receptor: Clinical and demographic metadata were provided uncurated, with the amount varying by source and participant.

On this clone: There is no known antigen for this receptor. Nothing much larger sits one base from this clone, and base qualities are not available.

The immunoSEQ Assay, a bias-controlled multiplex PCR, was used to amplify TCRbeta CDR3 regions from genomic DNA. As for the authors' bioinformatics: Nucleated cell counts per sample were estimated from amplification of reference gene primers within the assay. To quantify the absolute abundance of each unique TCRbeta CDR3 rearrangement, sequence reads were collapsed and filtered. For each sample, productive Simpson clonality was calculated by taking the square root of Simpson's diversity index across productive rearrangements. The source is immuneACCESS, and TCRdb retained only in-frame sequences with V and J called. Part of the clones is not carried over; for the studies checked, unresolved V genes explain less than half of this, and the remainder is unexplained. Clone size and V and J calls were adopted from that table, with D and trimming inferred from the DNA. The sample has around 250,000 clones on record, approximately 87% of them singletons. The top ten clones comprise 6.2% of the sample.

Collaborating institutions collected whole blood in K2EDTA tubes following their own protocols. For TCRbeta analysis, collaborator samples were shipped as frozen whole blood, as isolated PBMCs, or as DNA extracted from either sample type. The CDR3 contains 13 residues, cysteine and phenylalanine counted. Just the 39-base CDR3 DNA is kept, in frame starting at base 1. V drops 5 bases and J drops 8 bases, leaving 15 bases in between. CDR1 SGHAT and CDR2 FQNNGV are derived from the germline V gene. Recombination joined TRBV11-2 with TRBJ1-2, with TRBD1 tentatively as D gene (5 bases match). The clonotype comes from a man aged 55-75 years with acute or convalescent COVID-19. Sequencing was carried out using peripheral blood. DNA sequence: TGTGCCAGCAGCCCCGGTGGGGGGGTAGGCTACACCTTC. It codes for CASSPGGGVGYTF.